The clone carrying this TCR beta chain was counted between two and nine times. The antigen is undetermined. This specimen belongs to a study of T cell responses to AZD1222 COVID-19 vaccine. Study-wide results and caveats: Spike was spanned by vaccine-associated CD4 TCRs, with dominance at 160-218 and 743-854.

Using immunoSEQ multiplex PCR, the repertoire was profiled, and TCRdb retains in-frame clones only, with some absent. Found here are some 84,000 clones, around 85% of them singletons; the top ten hold approximately 8%. Germline-derived CDR1 and CDR2 are LNHNV and YYDKDF (reference sequence). CDR3 size: 12 residues. V was pared by 4 bases and J by 12 bases, with 1 base of the junction left unmatched. This chain joins TRBV15 and TRBJ2-1; 12 bases fit TRBD2. Source: peripheral blood, taken on day 0 of AZD1222 vaccination. The source is an adult in good health. The CDR3 DNA reads TGTGCCACCAGCACTAGCGGGAGGGTGCAGTTCTTC. Encoded protein: CATSTSGRVQFF.